The clone carrying this T cell receptor (beta chain) has more than one count but fewer than ten. Its antigen is as yet unknown. The sample is drawn from a study of cytomegalovirus exposure and HLA in healthy donors. For the study at large: Clustering assigned roughly 81% of the approximately 390 genotyped donors to the Caucasian-associated ancestry cluster.

The CDR3 totals 13 residues. Trimming took 6 bases from V and 4 from J, leaving 9 bases between them. Germline V gene data show CDR1 as SEHNR and CDR2 as FQNEAQ (reference sequence). The PCR contained 60 Vbeta and 13 Jbeta primers. TCRdb's copy holds only in-frame clones and misses some; the assay was immunoSEQ multiplex PCR. The top ten clones hold 1.5% to 2% of a sample with 70,000 or so clones, roughly four fifths of them seen once. Study conclusions and caveats: Reports indicated that the classifier achieved high specificity and sensitivity in diagnosing cytomegalovirus status. Some V segments, including TRBV6-2 and TRBV6-3, were excluded as indistinguishable. Presence/absence analyses supposed approximately even sequencing depth among donors.

Sequencing was carried out using PBMCs. This rearrangement joins TRBV7-9 to TRBJ1-4; unclear D gene. The receptor was isolated from a man younger than 35 in good health and CMV-seronegative. The CDR3 region is CASRDGINEKLFF. Written as DNA, the CDR3 is TGTGCCAGCAGGGACGGGATTAATGAAAAACTGTTTTTT.